What follows is one T cell receptor (beta chain) and its context. The clone's antigen remains unknown. The germline V gene (reference sequence) gives CDR1 as MNHEY and CDR2 as SMNVEV. Measured from the cysteine to the phenylalanine, the CDR3 is 14 residues long. The entry carries no DNA sequence. The reads were generated on a NextSeq 550. The Human TCR Profiling Kit (MiLaboratory) was used to prepare UMI-labeled 5' RACE TRB cDNA libraries. cDNA synthesis used the entire amount of extracted RNA, and PCR amplification then used the entire amount of cDNA produced. Libraries were prepared in parallel with an identical number of PCR cycles. On the authors' methods: With a requirement of at least two reads per UMI, MIGEC and MiXCR extracted about 53,000 +/- 9,400 unique UMI-labeled TRB cDNA molecules per library. Each library averaged 40,000 +/- 10,000 functional in-frame TRB CDR3 nucleotide clonotypes without stop codons. After downsampling to 5000 UMI-labeled TRB molecules per sample, diversity metrics, including normalized Shannon-Wiener and Chao1, were computed in VDJtools. VDJtools computed clonotype-size-weighted physicochemical properties of the central five CDR3 residues: interaction energy, strength, volume and Kidera factor 4. TCRdb reprocessed the reads into one record per CDR3 protein sequence, lacking DNA. In this record, the V and J calls reflect TCRdb's handling and not the investigators' own analysis. This sample's records show some 110,000 distinct CDR3 sequences. Clones ranked in the top ten supply roughly 0.38% of the sample.

The sample originates from a study of CXCR3-negative and CXCR3-positive naive CD8 T cells (dated by TCRdb to about 2019). Some background on the complete study: About 150 million TRB reads were obtained in total, roughly 1.5 +/- 0.3 million reads per library. Naive subsets from five or six donors and memory cells from 3 donors were included in the TRBV-TRBJ cluster analysis. The diversity and physicochemical repertoire analyses included 11 donors pooled from two independent experiments. The study at large found these results: Similar TRBV-TRBJ usage was shown by naive CXCR3-negative and CXCR3-positive cells from the same donor, whereas distinct patterns were shown by memory cells. Comparably high repertoire diversity was found in both naive subsets, whereas much lower repertoire diversity was found in memory CD8+ T cells. Compared with CXCR3-negative naive cells, CXCR3-positive naive cells had TRB CDR3s with higher hydrophobicity (lower Kidera factor 4), lower energy, and higher strength and volume indices. Because surface CD5, which has been linked to self-reactivity in mice, was comparable between naive subsets, TCR interaction strength was also inferred from TRB CDR3 physicochemical properties. Freshly isolated PBMCs were used for most assays because CXCR3 expression went down partially after cryopreservation.

Each CD8+ T cell subset was flow-sorted in triplicate, with some 300,000 cells per subset placed directly into RLT lysis buffer. Naive CD8+ T cells were defined stringently as CD45RO-CCR7+CD27+CD95- to exclude memory contaminants. Peripheral blood mononuclear cells were isolated from buffy coats using standard density gradient centrifugation. A FACSAria III was used to flow-sort naive CXCR3-negative and CXCR3-positive CD8+ T cells. Total RNA was extracted from sorted cells using an RNeasy Mini Kit. This clonotype was sampled from a human donor in good health. Some clones in this sample may be carry-over from other donors' samples. In this chain, TRBV27 is recombined with TRBJ2-1; with no DNA, the TCRdb D assignment of TRBD1 cannot be verified. The sample taken for sequencing was naive CXCR3+ CD8+ T cells from blood. According to the study, the label for this sample's cell subset or site signals: CD45RO-CCR7+CD27+CD95- naive CD8+ T cells expressing CXCR3 (TNR3+). The CDR3 protein sequence reads: CASSFTRTVHEQFF.